These T cell receptor beta chains were read from a single sample in a study of CD8 T cells in ankylosing spondylitis. TCRdb fed the 5' RACE reads into MiXCR, producing one record per CDR3 protein. The table shows a few hundred thousand distinct CDR3 sequences, with 18% occurring only once. The sequencing input was blood, either unsorted or a sorted T cell fraction (not recorded which). These receptor sequences come from a male donor with ankylosing spondylitis or in good health (not recorded which). Both conserved end residues are part of each CDR3. Fields, in order: CDR3 length, D gene, J gene, clone size, V gene, CDR3 protein, CDR3 DNA. The D gene is left open where the match is weak. The size field is filled for only some rows; it gives once, few, many or a size class.

CDR3 length: 20
D gene: TRBD2
J gene: TRBJ2-1
clone size: NA
V gene: TRBV27
CDR3 protein: CASSMIQGGVISGSFNEQFF
CDR3 DNA: TGTGCCAGCAGTATGATACAGGGCGGTGTCATTAGCGGGAGCTTCAATGAGCAGTTCTTC

CDR3 length: 14
D gene: NA
J gene: TRBJ1-5
clone size: few
V gene: TRBV27
CDR3 protein: CASSWTGANQPQHF
CDR3 DNA: TGTGCCAGCAGTTGGACGGGGGCTAATCAGCCCCAGCATTTT

CDR3 length: 13
D gene: NA
J gene: TRBJ2-1
clone size: NA
V gene: TRBV20-1
CDR3 protein: CSARDVTYNEQFF
CDR3 DNA: TGCAGTGCACGGGATGTAACTTACAATGAGCAGTTCTTC

CDR3 length: 14
D gene: NA
J gene: TRBJ2-1
clone size: few
V gene: TRBV9
CDR3 protein: CASSVELGGKGQFF
CDR3 DNA: TGTGCCAGCAGCGTAGAGTTAGGTGGCAAAGGGCAGTTCTTC

CDR3 length: 14
D gene: TRBD2
J gene: TRBJ2-1
clone size: few
V gene: TRBV5-1
CDR3 protein: CASSPASGFNEQFF
CDR3 DNA: TGCGCCAGCAGCCCCGCTAGCGGGTTTAATGAGCAGTTCTTC

CDR3 length: 13
D gene: TRBD1
J gene: TRBJ2-7
clone size: few
V gene: TRBV29-1
CDR3 protein: CSVEKDRGYEQYF
CDR3 DNA: TGCAGCGTTGAAAAGGACAGGGGATACGAGCAGTACTTC

CDR3 length: 16
D gene: NA
J gene: TRBJ2-7
clone size: few
V gene: TRBV7-9
CDR3 protein: CASSLGVGTNSYEQYF
CDR3 DNA: TGTGCCAGCAGCTTAGGGGTAGGGACGAACTCCTACGAGCAGTACTTC

CDR3 length: 18
D gene: TRBD2
J gene: TRBJ2-1
clone size: few
V gene: TRBV29-1
CDR3 protein: CSVSGLAAETSSYNEQFF
CDR3 DNA: TGCAGCGTTTCGGGACTAGCGGCCGAAACGAGCTCCTACAATGAGCAGTTCTTC

CDR3 length: 15
D gene: NA
J gene: TRBJ1-2
clone size: few
V gene: TRBV5-5
CDR3 protein: CASSLEGNAPYGYTF
CDR3 DNA: TGTGCCAGCAGCTTGGAGGGGAATGCGCCCTATGGCTACACCTTC

CDR3 length: 14
D gene: NA
J gene: TRBJ2-1
clone size: few
V gene: TRBV27
CDR3 protein: CASRLGYSYNEQFF
CDR3 DNA: TGTGCCAGCAGGTTAGGGTACAGCTACAATGAGCAGTTCTTC

CDR3 length: 14
D gene: NA
J gene: TRBJ2-3
clone size: NA
V gene: TRBV7-8
CDR3 protein: CASSPGTLGDQEYF
CDR3 DNA: TGTGCCAGCAGCCCCGGGACCCTAGGTGATCAGGAGTATTTT

CDR3 length: 13
D gene: NA
J gene: TRBJ1-1
clone size: many
V gene: TRBV4-2
CDR3 protein: CASSQDLTAGAFF
CDR3 DNA: TGTGCCAGCAGCCAAGATTTGACTGCAGGAGCTTTCTTT

CDR3 length: 17
D gene: TRBD2
J gene: TRBJ2-1
clone size: many
V gene: TRBV29-1
CDR3 protein: CSVKLAENARSYNEQFF
CDR3 DNA: TGCAGCGTTAAACTAGCGGAAAACGCCAGGTCCTACAATGAGCAGTTCTTC

CDR3 length: 14
D gene: TRBD1
J gene: TRBJ2-3
clone size: few
V gene: TRBV12-3/TRBV12-4
CDR3 protein: CASSADRIAQAEYF
CDR3 DNA: TGTGCCAGCAGTGCGGACAGGATCGCGCAGGCGGAGTATTTT

CDR3 length: 15
D gene: TRBD1
J gene: TRBJ2-7
clone size: NA
V gene: TRBV4-3
CDR3 protein: CASSQEDRESYEQYF
CDR3 DNA: TGCGCCAGCAGCCAAGAGGACAGGGAGTCCTACGAGCAGTACTTC

CDR3 length: 14
D gene: TRBD2
J gene: TRBJ2-1
clone size: few
V gene: TRBV5-1
CDR3 protein: CASRSSGGGNEQFF
CDR3 DNA: TGCGCCAGCAGAAGTAGCGGGGGTGGGAATGAGCAGTTCTTC

CDR3 length: 12
D gene: NA
J gene: TRBJ2-7
clone size: NA
V gene: TRBV12-3/TRBV12-4
CDR3 protein: CASNFAPYEQYF
CDR3 DNA: TGTGCCAGCAATTTTGCCCCATACGAGCAGTACTTC

CDR3 length: 17
D gene: NA
J gene: TRBJ2-1
clone size: NA
V gene: TRBV14
CDR3 protein: CASSQEGFPSSYNEQFF
CDR3 DNA: TGTGCCAGCAGCCAGGAGGGGTTCCCCAGCTCCTACAATGAGCAGTTCTTC

CDR3 length: 18
D gene: TRBD1
J gene: TRBJ1-5
clone size: NA
V gene: TRBV6-2/TRBV6-3
CDR3 protein: CASSNPDRGRLVDQPQHF
CDR3 DNA: TGTGCCAGCAGCAATCCGGACAGGGGGAGGCTCGTGGATCAGCCCCAGCATTTT

CDR3 length: 14
D gene: NA
J gene: TRBJ1-3
clone size: NA
V gene: TRBV13
CDR3 protein: CASSFRGSGNTIYF
CDR3 DNA: TGTGCCAGCAGCTTCAGGGGCTCTGGAAACACCATATATTTT

CDR3 length: 15
D gene: NA
J gene: TRBJ2-1
clone size: NA
V gene: TRBV4-1
CDR3 protein: CASSLPAGLLYEQFF
CDR3 DNA: TGCGCCAGCAGCCTACCCGCAGGGCTCCTCTATGAGCAGTTCTTC

CDR3 length: 16
D gene: TRBD2
J gene: TRBJ2-1
clone size: few
V gene: TRBV4-1
CDR3 protein: CASSQVISGGGREQFF
CDR3 DNA: TGCGCCAGCAGCCAAGTTATTAGCGGGGGGGGCCGGGAGCAGTTCTTC

CDR3 length: 13
D gene: NA
J gene: TRBJ2-7
clone size: NA
V gene: TRBV12-3/TRBV12-4
CDR3 protein: CASSPGRGEEQYF
CDR3 DNA: TGTGCCAGCAGCCCCGGACGGGGAGAGGAGCAGTACTTC

CDR3 length: 15
D gene: TRBD2
J gene: TRBJ2-7
clone size: NA
V gene: TRBV27
CDR3 protein: CASRGLGQREYEQYF
CDR3 DNA: TGTGCCAGCAGGGGCTTGGGGCAGCGGGAGTACGAGCAGTACTTC

CDR3 length: 17
D gene: NA
J gene: TRBJ2-1
clone size: few
V gene: TRBV5-1
CDR3 protein: CASSLGDHRNLYNEQFF
CDR3 DNA: TGCGCCAGCAGCTTGGGGGACCATCGAAACCTATACAATGAGCAGTTCTTC